The clone carrying this T cell receptor beta chain appeared once. Some clones are missing from TCRdb's copy, which holds only in-frame ones; the method was immunoSEQ multiplex PCR. The sample yields a few million clones, roughly 90% seen once. The V gene's germline CDR1 is LNHDA and CDR2 SQIVND (reference sequence). This CDR3 has 17 amino acids. The trim removed 6 bases at V and 7 bases at J, leaving 13 bases unmatched. These data belong to a study of shared clonotypes between healthy human individuals. This clonotype originated in a man aged 18 to 29 in good health. Some clones in this sample may be carry-over from other donors' samples. The sequenced material came from naive CD4+ T cells from PBMCs. The subset was: CD45RA+ positively selected. The chain uses TRBV19 and TRBJ2-1, with 12 bases identical to TRBD1. The CDR3 DNA is TGTGCCAGTAGCAGCAACCCCGGGACAGGGGGCAAGAATGAGCAGTTCTTC. This gives the protein CASSSNPGTGGKNEQFF.